The 4 T cell receptor beta chains below all came from one sample that was sequenced in a study of T cell responses to AZD1222 COVID-19 vaccine. The table came from immunoSEQ multiplex PCR; TCRdb's copy has only in-frame clones and leaves some out. This sample has some 100,000 clones, with around nine tenths found just once. Source: peripheral blood, taken on day 0 of AZD1222 vaccination. The receptor source for this set is an adult in good health.

This chain uses TRBV12-1 with TRBJ1-6; TRBD1 reflects the table's D call only, with no check against the DNA. TRBV12-1 is a pseudogene segment. CDR3 length equals 18 residues. The CDR3 loop reads CASSVGVSGQGYRSPLHF. CDR3 sequence (DNA): TGTGCCAGCAGCGTTGGAGTATCGGGACAGGGATACCGTTCACCCCTCCACTTT.

The CDR3, as DNA: TGTGCCAGTACTGGTTTGGGGACCTCCTATAATTCACCCCTCCACTTT. The encoded protein is CASTGLGTSYNSPLHF. This chain links TRBV19 with TRBJ1-6; perhaps TRBD1 as D (5 bases). The V end was cut by 7 bases, the J end by 0 bases, with 13 bases between. This CDR3 is 16 amino acids long. Germline V gene sequence: CDR1 LNHDA, CDR2 SQIVND (reference sequence).

The J gene is TRBJ1-5, the V gene TRBV6-2 or TRBV6-3; no clear D gene. The germline V gene has CDR1 MNHEY and CDR2 SVGEGT. The CDR3 is made up of 13 amino acids. V lost 2 bases and J lost 4, with 6 bases in between. The CDR3, as DNA: TGTGCCAGCAGTTACAGCCGGAATCAGCCCCAGCATTTT. This codes for CASSYSRNQPQHF.

The chain carries TRBV2 and TRBJ2-7; 7 bases align to TRBD1. Germline CDR1 is SNHLY and CDR2 is FYNNEI. With 8 bases clipped from V and 2 bases from J, the junction kept 6 bases outside the gene matches. The CDR3 sequence is 13 residues long. The CDR3 DNA reads as TGTGCCAGCTCGACAGGGTTCGCCTACGAGCAGTACTTC. Its protein is CASSTGFAYEQYF.